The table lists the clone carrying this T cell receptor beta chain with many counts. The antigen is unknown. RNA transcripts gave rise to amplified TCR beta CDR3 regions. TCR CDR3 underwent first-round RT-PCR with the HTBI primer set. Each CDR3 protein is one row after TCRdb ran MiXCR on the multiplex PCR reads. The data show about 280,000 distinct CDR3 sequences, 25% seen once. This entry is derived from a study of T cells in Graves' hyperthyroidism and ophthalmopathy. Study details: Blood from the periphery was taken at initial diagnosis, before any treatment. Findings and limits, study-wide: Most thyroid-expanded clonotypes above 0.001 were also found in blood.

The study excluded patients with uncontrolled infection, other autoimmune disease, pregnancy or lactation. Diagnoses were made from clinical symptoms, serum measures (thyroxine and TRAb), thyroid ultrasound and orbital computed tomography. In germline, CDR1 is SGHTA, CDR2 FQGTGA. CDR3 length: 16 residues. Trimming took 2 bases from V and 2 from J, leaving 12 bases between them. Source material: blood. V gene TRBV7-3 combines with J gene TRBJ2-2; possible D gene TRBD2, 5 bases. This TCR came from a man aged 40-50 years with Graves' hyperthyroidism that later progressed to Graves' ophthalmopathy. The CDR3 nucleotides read TGTGCCAGCAGCTTAGGCAGAGGGATAAACACCGGGGAGCTGTTTTTT. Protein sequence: CASSLGRGINTGELFF.